This TCR beta chain was observed in a study of cytomegalovirus exposure and HLA in healthy donors. Study-level background: Of the donors genotyped, approximately 430 in all, around 76% fell in the Caucasian-associated ancestry cluster. Points from the study as a whole: TCR beta V segments were, for the most part, productive about 87% or about 30% of the time in an earlier analysis. Cytomegalovirus-associated status was assigned to some 180 TCR beta chains. Rare TCR sequences dominated, though some public TCRs recurred in many donors.

Both 60 Vbeta primers and 13 Jbeta primers went into the PCR. Sequenced by immunoSEQ multiplex PCR; TCRdb stores in-frame clones only, minus some. The top ten clones hold about 3% of a sample with about 120,000 clones, 9% to 10% of them seen once. In regard to this clone: Its matching antigen is unknown.

CDR3 length: 15 amino acids. Trimming at V came to 4 bases and at J to 4 bases, leaving 4 bases not matched to a gene. The germline V gene encodes CDR1 SGHNT and CDR2 YENEEA. Sequencing was carried out using PBMCs. This clonotype was sampled from a man aged 25-45 years in good health and CMV-seronegative. The chain recombines TRBV11-3 with TRBJ2-1; 10 bases map to TRBD2. The CDR3 region has the DNA TGTGCCAGCAGCTCCCGGACTAGCGGATACAATGAGCAGTTCTTC. Translated: CASSSRTSGYNEQFF.